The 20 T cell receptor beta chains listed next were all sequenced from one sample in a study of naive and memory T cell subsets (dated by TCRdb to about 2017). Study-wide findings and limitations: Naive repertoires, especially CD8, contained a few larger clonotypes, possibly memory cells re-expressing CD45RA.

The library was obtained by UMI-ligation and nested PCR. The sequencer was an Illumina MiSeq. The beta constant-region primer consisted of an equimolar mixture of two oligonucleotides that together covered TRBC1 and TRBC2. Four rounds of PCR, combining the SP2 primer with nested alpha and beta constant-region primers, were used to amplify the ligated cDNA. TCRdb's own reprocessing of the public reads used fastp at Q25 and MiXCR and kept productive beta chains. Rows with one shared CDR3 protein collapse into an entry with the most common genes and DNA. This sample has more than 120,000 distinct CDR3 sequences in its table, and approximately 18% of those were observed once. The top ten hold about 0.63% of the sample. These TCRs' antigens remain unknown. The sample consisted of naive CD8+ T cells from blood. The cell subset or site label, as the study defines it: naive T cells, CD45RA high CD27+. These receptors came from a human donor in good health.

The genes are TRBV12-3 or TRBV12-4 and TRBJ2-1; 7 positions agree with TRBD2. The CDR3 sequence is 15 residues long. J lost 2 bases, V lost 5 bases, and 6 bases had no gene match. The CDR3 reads CASSGESGAYNEQFF. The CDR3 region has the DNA TGTGCCAGCAGTGGTGAGAGCGGGGCCTACAATGAGCAGTTCTTC.

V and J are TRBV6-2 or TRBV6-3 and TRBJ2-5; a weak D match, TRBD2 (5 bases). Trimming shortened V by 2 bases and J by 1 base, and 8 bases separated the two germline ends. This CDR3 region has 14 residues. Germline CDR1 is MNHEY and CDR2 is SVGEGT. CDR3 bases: TGTGCCAGCAGTTACGCGGGCCCCCAAGAGACCCAGTACTTC. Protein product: CASSYAGPQETQYF.

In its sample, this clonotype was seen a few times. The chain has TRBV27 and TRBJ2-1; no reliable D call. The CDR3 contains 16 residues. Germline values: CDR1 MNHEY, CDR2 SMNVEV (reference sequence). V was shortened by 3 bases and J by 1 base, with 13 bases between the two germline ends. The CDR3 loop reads CASSLGRGPSYNEQFF. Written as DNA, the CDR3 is TGTGCCAGCAGTTTGGGAAGAGGCCCTTCCTACAATGAGCAGTTCTTC.

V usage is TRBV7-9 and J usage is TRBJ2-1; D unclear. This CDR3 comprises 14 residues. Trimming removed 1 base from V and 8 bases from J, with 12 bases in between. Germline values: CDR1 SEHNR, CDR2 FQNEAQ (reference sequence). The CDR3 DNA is TGTGCCAGCAGCTTAGAAAGGGTCTGGGATGAGCAGTTCTTC. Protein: CASSLERVWDEQFF.

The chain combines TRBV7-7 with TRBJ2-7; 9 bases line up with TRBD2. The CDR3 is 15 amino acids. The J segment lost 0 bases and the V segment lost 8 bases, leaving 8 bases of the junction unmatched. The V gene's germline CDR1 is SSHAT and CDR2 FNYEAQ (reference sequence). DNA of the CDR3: TGTGCCAGCGCCCCTCTAGCGGGAAGCTCCTACGAGCAGTACTTC. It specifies CASAPLAGSSYEQYF.

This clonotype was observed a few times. CDR3 coding DNA: TGTGCCAGTAGTCAGTCTAGCAGCTCCTACAATGAGCAGTTCTTC. Its translation: CASSQSSSSYNEQFF. The chain uses TRBV19 and TRBJ2-1, with D perhaps TRBD2 (5 bases). The V end lost 5 bases, the J end lost 0 bases, and 11 bases lay between the germline ends. Germline V lookup: CDR1 LNHDA, CDR2 SQIVND (reference sequence). This CDR3 contains 15 residues. Complete variable domain (other parts from reference TRBV19 and TRBJ2-1): DGGITQSPKYLFRKEGQNVTLSCEQNLNHDAMYWYRQDPGQGLRLIYYSQIVNDFQKGDIAEGYSVSREKKESFPLTVTSAQKNPTAFYLCASSQSSSSYNEQFFGPGTRLTVL.

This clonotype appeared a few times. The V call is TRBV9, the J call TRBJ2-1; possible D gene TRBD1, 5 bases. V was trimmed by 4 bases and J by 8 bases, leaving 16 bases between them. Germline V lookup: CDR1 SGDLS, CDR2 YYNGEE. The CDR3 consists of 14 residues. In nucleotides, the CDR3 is TGTGCCAGCAGCCCTGCCCAGGGTGGGTATGAGCAGTTCTTC. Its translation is CASSPAQGGYEQFF.

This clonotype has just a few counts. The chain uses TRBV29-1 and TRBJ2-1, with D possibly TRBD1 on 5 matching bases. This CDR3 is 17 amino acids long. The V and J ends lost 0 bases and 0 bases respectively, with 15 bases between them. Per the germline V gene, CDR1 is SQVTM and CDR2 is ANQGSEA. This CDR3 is CSVEDLMTDFSYNEQFF. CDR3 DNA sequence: TGCAGCGTTGAAGATCTTATGACAGACTTCTCCTACAATGAGCAGTTCTTC.

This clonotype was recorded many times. The CDR3 coding sequence is TGTGCCAGCAGCCAAGTGGGGGCCGGGGAGCTGTTTTTT. It specifies CASSQVGAGELFF. V gene TRBV3-1 combines with J gene TRBJ2-2; either TRBD1 or TRBD2 may fit D (5 bases each). V lost 1 base and J 6 bases, leaving 6 bases between the germline ends. Germline CDR1 reads LGHDT; CDR2 reads YNNKEL (reference sequence). The CDR3 runs to 13 residues.

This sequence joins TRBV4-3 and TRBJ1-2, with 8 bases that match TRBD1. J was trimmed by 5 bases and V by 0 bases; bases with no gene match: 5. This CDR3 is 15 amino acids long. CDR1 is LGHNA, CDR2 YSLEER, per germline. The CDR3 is CASSQDETGEYGYTF. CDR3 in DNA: TGCGCCAGCAGCCAAGATGAGACAGGGGAGTATGGCTACACCTTC.

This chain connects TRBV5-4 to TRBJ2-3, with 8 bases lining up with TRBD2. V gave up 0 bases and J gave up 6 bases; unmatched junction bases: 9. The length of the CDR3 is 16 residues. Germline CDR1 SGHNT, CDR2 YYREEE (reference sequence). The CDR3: CASSLDPGLVSDTQYF. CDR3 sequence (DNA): TGTGCCAGCAGCTTGGATCCGGGACTAGTTTCCGATACGCAGTATTTT.

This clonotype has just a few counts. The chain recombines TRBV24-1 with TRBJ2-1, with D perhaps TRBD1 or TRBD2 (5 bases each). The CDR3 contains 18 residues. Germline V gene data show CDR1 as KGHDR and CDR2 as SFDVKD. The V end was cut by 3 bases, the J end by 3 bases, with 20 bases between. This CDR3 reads CATSDAGMEDPSYNEQFF. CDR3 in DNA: TGTGCCACCAGTGATGCAGGGATGGAGGATCCTAGCTACAATGAGCAGTTCTTC.

This CDR3 is CASPSRGDPTDTQYF. CDR3 in DNA: TGTGCCAGCCCCTCGAGAGGGGATCCGACAGATACGCAGTATTTT. V usage is TRBV7-9 and J usage is TRBJ2-3; D is perhaps TRBD1 or TRBD2 (5 bases each). The V and J ends lost 8 bases and 3 bases respectively, with 18 bases between them. Germline V gives CDR1 SEHNR, CDR2 FQNEAQ (reference sequence). The CDR3 runs 15 residues.

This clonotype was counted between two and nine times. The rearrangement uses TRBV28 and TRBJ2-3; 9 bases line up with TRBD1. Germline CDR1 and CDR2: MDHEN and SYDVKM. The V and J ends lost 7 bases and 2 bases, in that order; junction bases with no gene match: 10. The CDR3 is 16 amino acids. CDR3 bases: TGTGCCAGCAACCTACAGGGGGCATCCGACACAGATACGCAGTATTTT. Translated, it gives CASNLQGASDTDTQYF. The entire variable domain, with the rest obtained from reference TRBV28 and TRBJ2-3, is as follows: DVKVTQSSRYLVKRTGEKVFLECVQDMDHENMFWYRQDPGLGLRLIYFSYDVKMKEKGDIPEGYSVSREKKERFSLILESASTNQTSMYLCASNLQGASDTDTQYFGPGTRLTVL.

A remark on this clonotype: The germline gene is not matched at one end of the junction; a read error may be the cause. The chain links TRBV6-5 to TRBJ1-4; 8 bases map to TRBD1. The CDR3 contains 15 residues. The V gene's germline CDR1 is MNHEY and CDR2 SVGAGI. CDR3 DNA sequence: TGTGTCAGCAGCCTTACCCAGGGGGCAAGGGAAAAACTGTTTTTT. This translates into CVSSLTQGAREKLFF.

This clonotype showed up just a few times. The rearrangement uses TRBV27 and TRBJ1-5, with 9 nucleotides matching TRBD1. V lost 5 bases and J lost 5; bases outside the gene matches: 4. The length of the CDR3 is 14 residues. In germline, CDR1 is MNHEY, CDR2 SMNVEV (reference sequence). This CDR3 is CASSIRDRDQPQHF. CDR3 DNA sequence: TGTGCCAGCAGTATCCGGGACAGGGATCAGCCCCAGCATTTT.

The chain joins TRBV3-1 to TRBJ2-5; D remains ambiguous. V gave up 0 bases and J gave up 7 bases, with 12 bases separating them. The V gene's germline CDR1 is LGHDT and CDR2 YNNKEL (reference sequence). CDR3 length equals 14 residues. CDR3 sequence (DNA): TGTGCCAGCAGCCAAGAAGACGTCATTGCGACCCAGTACTTC. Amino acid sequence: CASSQEDVIATQYF.

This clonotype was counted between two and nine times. The DNA for the CDR3 is TGTGCCAGCAGCTTTAGCGGGGTAGCCAAAAACATTCAGTACTTC. This translates into CASSFSGVAKNIQYF. This sequence joins TRBV5-4 and TRBJ2-4; the match to TRBD2 covers 8 bases. The CDR3 loop spans 15 amino acids. Germline trimming cut 2 bases from V and 0 bases from J; bases unmatched to any gene: 1. Germline CDR1 SGHNT, CDR2 YYREEE (reference sequence).

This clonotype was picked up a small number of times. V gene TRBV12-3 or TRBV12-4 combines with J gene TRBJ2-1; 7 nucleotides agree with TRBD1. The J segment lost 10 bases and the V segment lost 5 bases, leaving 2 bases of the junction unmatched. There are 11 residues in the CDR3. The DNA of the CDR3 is TGTGCCAGCAGTCCGGGACAGGAGCAGTTCTTC. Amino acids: CASSPGQEQFF.

CDR3: CASSYEAGNTIYF. The CDR3 DNA sequence: TGTGCCAGCAGCTATGAAGCTGGAAACACCATATATTTT. V usage is TRBV7-6 and J usage is TRBJ1-3; D remains ambiguous. The germline V gene encodes CDR1 SGHVS and CDR2 FNYEAQ. V lost 4 bases to trimming and J lost 2 bases, with 6 bases between them. There are 13 residues in the CDR3.